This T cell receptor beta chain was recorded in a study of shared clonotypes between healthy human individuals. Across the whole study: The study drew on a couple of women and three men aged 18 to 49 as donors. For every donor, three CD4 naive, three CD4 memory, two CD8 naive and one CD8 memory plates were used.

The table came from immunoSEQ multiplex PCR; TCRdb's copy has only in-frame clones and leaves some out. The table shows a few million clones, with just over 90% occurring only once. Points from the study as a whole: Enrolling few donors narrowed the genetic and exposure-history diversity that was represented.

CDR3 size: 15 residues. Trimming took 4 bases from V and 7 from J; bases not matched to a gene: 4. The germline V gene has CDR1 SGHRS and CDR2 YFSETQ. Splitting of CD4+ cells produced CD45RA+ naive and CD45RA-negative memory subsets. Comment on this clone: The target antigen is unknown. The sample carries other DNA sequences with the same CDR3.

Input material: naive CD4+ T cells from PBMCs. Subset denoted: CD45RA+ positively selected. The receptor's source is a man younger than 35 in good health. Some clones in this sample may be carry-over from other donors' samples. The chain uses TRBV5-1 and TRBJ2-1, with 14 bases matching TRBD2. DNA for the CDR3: TGCGCCAGCAGCCTGGGGACTAGCGGGAGTAATGAGCAGTTCTTC. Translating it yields CASSLGTSGSNEQFF.